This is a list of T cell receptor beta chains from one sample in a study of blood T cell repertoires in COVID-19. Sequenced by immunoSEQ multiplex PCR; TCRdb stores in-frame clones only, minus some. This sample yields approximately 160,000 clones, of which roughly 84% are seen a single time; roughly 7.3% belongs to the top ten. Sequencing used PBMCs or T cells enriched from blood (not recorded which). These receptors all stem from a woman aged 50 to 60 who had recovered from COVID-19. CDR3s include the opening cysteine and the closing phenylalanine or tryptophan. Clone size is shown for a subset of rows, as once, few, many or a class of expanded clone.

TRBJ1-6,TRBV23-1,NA,CASSQWEGGVYSPLHF
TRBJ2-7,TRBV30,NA,CAWSGTSRFSSYEQYF
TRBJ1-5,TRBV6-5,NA,CASSSRTPPNQPQHF
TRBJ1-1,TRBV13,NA,CASSPGRDGAFF
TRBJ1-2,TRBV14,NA,CASSQDRGRGRNVDYTF
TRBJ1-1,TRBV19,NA,CASTSGDSVNTEAFF
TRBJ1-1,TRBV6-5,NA,CASNPGGATEAFF
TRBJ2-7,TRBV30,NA,CALSVGGKAYEQYF
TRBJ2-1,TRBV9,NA,CASSAGQAGNEQFF
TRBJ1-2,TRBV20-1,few,CSKKTGVGYTF
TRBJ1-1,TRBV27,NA,CASSLIPDRIPSGNTEAFF
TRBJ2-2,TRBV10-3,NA,CAISELEASGELFF
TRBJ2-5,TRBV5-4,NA,CASSFRDSQETQYF
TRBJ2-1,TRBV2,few,CASSGDFSYNEQFF
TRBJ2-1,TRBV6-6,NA,CASSTPGLAGFEQFF
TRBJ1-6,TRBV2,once,CASSVDSPLHF
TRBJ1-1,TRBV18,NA,CASSPGQSTEAFF
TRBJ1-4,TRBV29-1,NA,CSSLTGKGVNEKLFF
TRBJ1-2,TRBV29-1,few,CSVLAPLSYGYTF
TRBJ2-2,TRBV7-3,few,CASSSAGLNTGELFF
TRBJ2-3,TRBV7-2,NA,CASSLGPTSTDTQYF
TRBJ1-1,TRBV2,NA,CASSGAGRSEAFF
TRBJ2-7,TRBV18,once,CASSEQGAAYEQYF
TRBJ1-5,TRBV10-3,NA,CAISESEGIGQPQHF
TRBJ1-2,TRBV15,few,CATSRDDDSGTDYGYTF
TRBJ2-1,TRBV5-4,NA,CASSLGLREIEQFF
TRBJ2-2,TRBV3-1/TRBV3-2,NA,CASSQGTSGTAGELFF
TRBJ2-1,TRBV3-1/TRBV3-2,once,CASSSSGRSYNEQFF
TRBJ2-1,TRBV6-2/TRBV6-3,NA,CASSYMASQNEQFF
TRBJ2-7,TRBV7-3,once,CASSFSGTLAYEQYF
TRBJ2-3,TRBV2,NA,CASSESESKSDTQYF
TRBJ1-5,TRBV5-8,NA,CASRLQGNNQPQHF
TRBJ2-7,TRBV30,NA,CACQTGSVEQYF
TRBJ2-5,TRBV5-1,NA,CASSLAGTTKETQYF
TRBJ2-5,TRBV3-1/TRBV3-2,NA,CASSQNPVQESYQETQYF
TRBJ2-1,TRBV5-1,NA,CASSPGLAGGPEEQFF
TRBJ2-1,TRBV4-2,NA,CASSQEGSGAYNEQFF
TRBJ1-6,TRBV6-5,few,CASSYSGQPGDSPLHF
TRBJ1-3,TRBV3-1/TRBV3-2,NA,CASSQDRVIGNTIYF
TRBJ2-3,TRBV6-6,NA,CASNSLAGRTDTQYF
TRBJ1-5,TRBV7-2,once,CASSEGGNQPQHF
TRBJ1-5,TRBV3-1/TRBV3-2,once,CASSSTTGTQPQHF
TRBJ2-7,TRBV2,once,CASSQGIPYEQYF
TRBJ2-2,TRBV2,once,CASQKGGSNTGELFF
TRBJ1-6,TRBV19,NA,CASRDRVGSPLHF
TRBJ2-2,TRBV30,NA,CAWRKGQNTGELFF
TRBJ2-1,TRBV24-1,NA,CATSRLAGGWGEQFF
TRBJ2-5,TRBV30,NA,CAWSTGTKETQYF
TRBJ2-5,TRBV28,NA,CASRTLGQGETQYF
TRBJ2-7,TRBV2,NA,CASSEFTGAYEQYF
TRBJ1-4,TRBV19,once,CASSSRQTSNEKLFF
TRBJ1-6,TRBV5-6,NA,CASSLGTGNSPLHF
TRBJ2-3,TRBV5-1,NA,CASSFTPNGLVVLATTDTQYF
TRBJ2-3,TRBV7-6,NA,CASSPSGHHTQYF
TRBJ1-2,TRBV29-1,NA,CSVEGQGANYGYTF
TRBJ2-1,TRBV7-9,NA,CASSLGGSRSYNEQFF
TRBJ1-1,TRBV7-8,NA,CASSLRTGDRNTEAFF
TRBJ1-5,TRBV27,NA,CASRTRRNQPQHF
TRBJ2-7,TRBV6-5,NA,CASRTGTSGYEQYF